Following are 19 T cell receptor beta chains from one sample sequenced in a study of blood T cell repertoires in COVID-19. The data were produced by immunoSEQ multiplex PCR, yet TCRdb's version contains in-frame clones alone and is incomplete. Here the sample spans 400,000 or so clones, 90% being singletons. Sequenced material: PBMCs or T cells enriched from blood (not recorded which). Source of these receptors: a man aged 18 to 30 who had recovered from COVID-19.

This chain uses TRBV28 with TRBJ2-5, with D possibly matching TRBD2 (5 bases). V was trimmed by 3 bases and J by 3 bases, leaving 11 bases between them. CDR1 and CDR2 from the germline V gene are MDHEN and SYDVKM. The CDR3 covers 14 residues. CDR3 protein: CASSFGGSEETQYF. The CDR3 DNA reads as TGTGCCAGCAGTTTTGGTGGGAGTGAAGAGACCCAGTACTTC.

This clone appeared a few times. This sequence joins TRBV6-1 and TRBJ1-1, with D unresolved. The CDR3 extends over 14 amino acids. Germline V gene data show CDR1 as MNHNS and CDR2 as SASEGT. V was trimmed by 2 bases and J by 2 bases, leaving 9 bases between them. This chain's CDR3 is CASSEPGSNTEAFF. The CDR3 DNA reads as TGTGCCAGCAGTGAACCCGGGAGTAACACTGAAGCTTTCTTT.

V is TRBV7-9 and J is TRBJ1-2, with D uncertain. The V gene lost 2 bases and the J gene lost 1 base, with 17 bases spanning the gap. The germline V gene encodes CDR1 SEHNR and CDR2 FQNEAQ (reference sequence). The CDR3 spans 17 residues. The CDR3 region has the DNA TGTGCCAGCAGCTTATCCCCCGCTAGAGGGTTTAACTATGGCTACACCTTC. Protein sequence: CASSLSPARGFNYGYTF.

Comments on this clone: At one boundary the junction diverges from the germline segment, which might be a read error. This chain links TRBV11-2 with TRBJ1-2; TRBD1 matches at 7 bases. The CDR3 runs 11 residues. Per germline, CDR1 SGHAT and CDR2 FQNNGV. CDR3 region: CASSPGTVPRF. Here the CDR3 DNA reads TGTGCCAGCAGCCCCGGGACAGTGCCCCGTTTC.

This clone has more than one count but fewer than ten. J is TRBJ1-2 and V is TRBV27; TRBD1 is a possible D gene (5 bases). The CDR3 totals 16 residues. Trimming removed 2 bases from V and 8 bases from J, with 21 bases in between. The V gene's germline CDR1 is MNHEY and CDR2 SMNVEV (reference sequence). CDR3 DNA sequence: TGTGCCAGCAGTTTAATGGTATCGGGGGGACCCAGCGGCTACACCTTC. Translation: CASSLMVSGGPSGYTF.

This clone appeared a single time. The chain employs TRBV5-4 and TRBJ1-2; 9 bases match TRBD1. Trimming removed 1 base from V and 4 bases from J; junction bases left unmatched: 5. Per the germline V gene, CDR1 is SGHNT and CDR2 is YYREEE (reference sequence). CDR3 length equals 15 residues. In nucleotides, the CDR3 is TGTGCCAGCAGCTTGTGGGGACAGGGACCCTATGGCTACACCTTC. This encodes CASSLWGQGPYGYTF. The full variable domain, its missing parts supplied by reference TRBV5-4 and TRBJ1-2, is ETGVTQSPTHLIKTRGQQVTLRCSSQSGHNTVSWYQQALGQGPQFIFQYYREEENGRGNFPPRFSGLQFPNYSSELNVNALELDDSALYLCASSLWGQGPYGYTFGSGTRLTVV.

The gene calls are TRBV5-1 and TRBJ1-2; D possibly corresponds to TRBD1 (5 bases). CDR3 length: 14 residues. V was shortened by 6 bases and J by 6 bases, with 18 bases between the two germline ends. Germline V lookup: CDR1 SGHRS, CDR2 YFSETQ. CDR3 sequence: CASTPSRGGDGYTF. DNA for the CDR3: TGCGCCAGCACCCCGAGTCGGGGGGGGGATGGCTACACCTTC.

The rearrangement uses TRBV7-9 and TRBJ2-3, with D possibly TRBD1 on 5 matching bases. The length of the CDR3 is 12 residues. Germline CDR1 is SEHNR and CDR2 is FQNEAQ (reference sequence). Trimming left V 1 base short and J 9 bases short, with 8 bases between. CDR3 nucleotides: TGTGCCAGCAGCTTAGGGGCAGGGACGCAGTATTTT. This sequence encodes CASSLGAGTQYF.

The V and J genes are TRBV7-8 and TRBJ2-1; 10 bases are a match to TRBD2. Trimming took 2 bases from V and 4 from J; bases not matched to a gene: 8. The CDR3 consists of 17 residues. CDR1 and CDR2 (germline): SGHVS, FQNEAQ. CDR3 sequence (DNA): TGTGCCAGCAGCTTAATAGTAGCGGGGGGCTCTTACAATGAGCAGTTCTTC. As protein: CASSLIVAGGSYNEQFF. The whole variable domain, remainder taken from reference TRBV7-8 and TRBJ2-1, is GAGVSQSPRYKVAKRGQDVALRCDPISGHVSLFWYQQALGQGPEFLTYFQNEAQLDKSGLPSDRFFAERPEGSVSTLKIQRTQQEDSAVYLCASSLIVAGGSYNEQFFGPGTRLTVL.

The chain combines TRBV5-3 with TRBJ2-7, with 13 positions matching TRBD2. TRBV5-3 carries the ORF label, with uncertain function. The CDR3 totals 16 residues. V was pared by 4 bases and J by 1 base, with 5 bases of the junction left unmatched. The CDR3 DNA is TGTGCCAGAAGCAGACGGACTAGCGGGAGATCCTACGAGCAGTACTTC. Protein product: CARSRRTSGRSYEQYF.

This rearrangement joins TRBV3-1 (or the pseudogene TRBV3-2) to TRBJ2-2; a possible D gene is TRBD1 (5 bases). The germline V gene encodes CDR1 LGHDT and CDR2 YNNKEL (reference sequence). V was pared by 6 bases and J by 3 bases, with 8 bases between. The CDR3 covers 13 residues. CDR3 nucleotides: TGTGCCAGCAGTCCAGGGTACACCGGGGAGCTGTTTTTT. Encoded protein: CASSPGYTGELFF.

The chain couples TRBV11-2 to TRBJ2-7; a weak D match, TRBD2 (5 bases). Germline CDR1 is SGHAT and CDR2 is FQNNGV. This CDR3 comprises 15 residues. The V end was cut by 0 bases, the J end by 4 bases, with 13 bases between. The CDR3 DNA is TGTGCCAGCAGCTTAGAAGGCACTAGGGAGTACGAGCAGTACTTC. It translates to CASSLEGTREYEQYF.

J is TRBJ1-6 and V is TRBV5-1; D may be TRBD1 (5 bases). Trimming removed 1 base from V and 3 bases from J, with 11 bases in between. Germline assignment: CDR1 SGHRS and CDR2 YFSETQ. The CDR3 runs to 16 residues. Written as DNA, the CDR3 is TGCGCCAGCAGCTTGCGGGGGAGCGGCTATAATTCACCCCTCCACTTT. It encodes CASSLRGSGYNSPLHF.

The chain is built from TRBV6-5 and TRBJ2-2; no firm D call. V dropped 5 bases and J dropped 1 base, with 8 bases sitting between them. Per the germline V gene, CDR1 is MNHEY and CDR2 is SVGAGI. The CDR3 is 14 amino acids. CDR3: CASSTTVNTGELFF. The CDR3 DNA reads TGTGCCAGCAGTACCACGGTGAACACCGGGGAGCTGTTTTTT.

The V call is TRBV19, the J call TRBJ1-1; unclear D gene. Germline loops: CDR1 LNHDA, CDR2 SQIVND (reference sequence). The CDR3 has 11 amino acids. The V end lost 3 bases, the J end lost 4 bases, and 3 bases lay between the germline ends. CDR3 sequence reads: CASSIVTEAFF. Here the CDR3 DNA reads TGTGCCAGTAGTATCGTCACTGAAGCTTTCTTT.

The chain is built from TRBV5-8 and TRBJ2-7; no clear D gene. CDR3 length: 13 amino acids. Germline CDR1 is SGHTS and CDR2 is YDEGEE. Deletions cut 0 bases from V and 3 bases from J, with 7 bases between. CDR3 sequence (DNA): TGTGCCAGCAGCTTGGTGGCCAACTACGAGCAGTACTTC. Amino acids: CASSLVANYEQYF.

V usage is TRBV19 and J usage is TRBJ1-4; no reliable D call. The CDR3 is made up of 13 amino acids. Germline lookup yields CDR1 LNHDA and CDR2 SQIVND (reference sequence). V was pared by 3 bases and J by 8 bases, with 10 bases between. The CDR3 DNA follows: TGTGCCAGTAGTATTGCGGTCGGCGAAAAACTGTTTTTT. As protein: CASSIAVGEKLFF.

This sequence joins TRBV2 and TRBJ1-1, with D perhaps TRBD1 (6 bases). The CDR3 contains 13 residues. The V end was cut by 5 bases, the J end by 0 bases, with 7 bases between. Germline V gene lookup returns CDR1 SNHLY and CDR2 FYNNEI. The CDR3 sequence: CASSQGLNTEAFF. CDR3 sequence (DNA): TGTGCCAGCAGTCAGGGGTTGAACACTGAAGCTTTCTTT.

V usage is TRBV28 and J usage is TRBJ2-2, with a tentative D call TRBD2 (6 bases). Trimming took 6 bases from V and 0 from J, leaving 14 bases between them. There are 16 residues in the CDR3. Looked up from germline, CDR1 is MDHEN and CDR2 is SYDVKM. CDR3 amino acids: CASRPRERSNTGELFF. The CDR3 region has the DNA TGTGCCAGCAGGCCCCGGGAGCGGTCGAACACCGGGGAGCTGTTTTTT.